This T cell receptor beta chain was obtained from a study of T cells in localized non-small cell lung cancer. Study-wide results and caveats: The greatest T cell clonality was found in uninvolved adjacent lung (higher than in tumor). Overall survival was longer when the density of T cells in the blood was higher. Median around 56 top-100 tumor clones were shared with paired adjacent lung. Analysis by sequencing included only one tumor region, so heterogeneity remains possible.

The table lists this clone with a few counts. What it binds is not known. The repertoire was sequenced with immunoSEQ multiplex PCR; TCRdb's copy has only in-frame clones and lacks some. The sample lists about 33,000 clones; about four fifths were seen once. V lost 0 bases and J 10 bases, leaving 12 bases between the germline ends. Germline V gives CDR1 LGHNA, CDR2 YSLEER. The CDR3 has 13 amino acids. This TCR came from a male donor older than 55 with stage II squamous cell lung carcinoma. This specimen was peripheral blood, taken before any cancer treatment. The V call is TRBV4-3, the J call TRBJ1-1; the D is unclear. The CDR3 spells CASSQDVGRAAFF. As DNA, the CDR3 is TGCGCCAGCAGCCAAGATGTCGGGAGGGCAGCTTTCTTT.